This T cell receptor beta chain is drawn from a study of cytomegalovirus exposure and HLA in healthy donors. Trimming removed 6 bases from V and 7 bases from J, with 16 bases in between. The V gene's germline CDR1 is MDHEN and CDR2 SYDVKM. This CDR3 spans 13 amino acids. The table came from immunoSEQ multiplex PCR; TCRdb's copy has only in-frame clones and leaves some out. The profile shows some 110,000 clones, approximately 88% of them singletons. The receptor's source is a man in his late teens or twenties in good health and CMV-seronegative. Material for sequencing was PBMCs. The V and J genes are TRBV28 and TRBJ2-7, with D possibly being TRBD2 (5 bases). The CDR3 is CASRSPRGGEQYF. In nucleotides, the CDR3 is TGTGCCAGCAGGAGCCCGAGAGGCGGGGAGCAGTACTTC.